A single sample is the source of the 21 T cell receptor beta chains below, sequenced in a study of T cells in localized non-small cell lung cancer. Sequenced by immunoSEQ multiplex PCR; TCRdb stores in-frame clones only, minus some. The sample includes about 53,000 clones, over 70% seen only once; the top ten take 15% to 20%. The sequencing here drew on peripheral blood mononuclear cells, taken before any cancer treatment. The receptors shown here come from a man aged 35-75 years with stage III lung adenocarcinoma.

The chain employs TRBV18 and TRBJ2-1; 9 bases line up with TRBD1. Trimming at V came to 2 bases and at J to 5 bases, leaving 7 bases not matched to a gene. From germline, CDR1 is KGHSH and CDR2 LQKENI. CDR3 length: 16 residues. CDR3 loop: CASSPRQGDLNNEQFF. In nucleotides, the CDR3 is TGTGCCAGCTCACCAAGACAGGGGGATCTGAACAATGAGCAGTTCTTC.

The chain couples TRBV29-1 to TRBJ2-7, with D possibly called TRBD1 or TRBD2 (6 bases each). The V end lost 7 bases, the J end lost 3 bases, and 22 bases lay between the germline ends. Germline-derived CDR1 and CDR2 are SQVTM and ANQGSEA. This CDR3 comprises 15 residues. The CDR3 sequence: CSAKEGVGTYYEQYF. In DNA, the CDR3 is TGCAGCGCGAAGGAGGGGGTAGGAACATACTACGAGCAGTACTTC.

The chain recombines TRBV2 with TRBJ1-2; the match to TRBD1 covers 7 bases. This CDR3 is 12 amino acids long. The V gene end was trimmed by 8 bases and the J gene end by 4 bases; junction bases not matched to a gene: 4. From germline, CDR1 is SNHLY and CDR2 FYNNEI. The CDR3 protein is CASSGQIYGYTF. In nucleotides, the CDR3 is TGTGCCAGCTCGGGACAGATCTATGGCTACACCTTC.

This chain links TRBV13 with TRBJ1-5; maybe TRBD1 (6 bases). V was pared by 0 bases and J by 7 bases, with 16 bases between. This CDR3 has 16 amino acids. Germline V gene sequence: CDR1 PRHDT, CDR2 FYEKMQ (reference sequence). CDR3 DNA sequence: TGTGCCAGCAGCTTAGGTCGATCCAGGGGTGGGCAGCCCCAGCATTTT. Residues: CASSLGRSRGGQPQHF.

The chain carries TRBV7-9 and TRBJ1-2; maybe TRBD1 (5 bases). CDR1 is SEHNR and CDR2 is FQNEAQ in the germline V gene (reference sequence). Trimming left V 3 bases short and J 5 bases short, with 13 bases between. The CDR3 covers 14 residues. The CDR3 loop is CASSFETGSYGYTF. The CDR3 region has the DNA TGTGCCAGCAGCTTTGAAACAGGTTCTTATGGCTACACCTTC.

This chain joins TRBV30 and TRBJ1-2, with D unresolved. V was cut by 5 bases and J by 10 bases, with 11 bases left in between. This CDR3 spans 10 amino acids. Germline CDR1 and CDR2: GTSNPN and SVGIG (reference sequence). CDR3 nucleotide sequence: TGTGCCTGGGGCCTTGAGTACTACACCTTC. Translation: CAWGLEYYTF. The complete variable domain, with remaining parts taken from reference TRBV30 and TRBJ1-2, reads SQTIHQWPATLVQPVGSPLSLECTVEGTSNPNLYWYRQAAGRGLQLLFYSVGIGQISSEVPQNLSASRPQDRQFILSSKKLLLSDSGFYLCAWGLEYYTFGSGTRLTVV.

The J gene is TRBJ1-3, the V gene TRBV5-6, with D maybe TRBD1 (5 bases). Trimming shortened V by 3 bases and J by 7 bases, and 11 bases separated the two germline ends. This CDR3 region has 13 residues. CDR1 and CDR2 from the germline V gene are SGHDT and YYEEEE. DNA for the CDR3: TGTGCCAGCAGCTGGGGGACCAGGAACACCATATATTTT. This translates into CASSWGTRNTIYF.

This clone occurred once. V is TRBV19 and J is TRBJ2-1; 9 bases align to TRBD1. The CDR3 sequence is 16 residues long. The trim removed 3 bases at V and 9 bases at J, leaving 12 bases unmatched. The germline gives CDR1 LNHDA, CDR2 SQIVND (reference sequence). CDR3 sequence reads: CASSIPLPQGAGEQFF. CDR3 sequence (DNA): TGTGCCAGTAGTATTCCCCTTCCACAGGGGGCGGGTGAGCAGTTCTTC.

The chain couples TRBV9 to TRBJ2-7; 9 bases match TRBD1. Trimming removed 4 bases from V and 2 bases from J; junction bases left unmatched: 16. This CDR3 is 18 amino acids long. CDR1 and CDR2 from the germline V gene are SGDLS and YYNGEE. The CDR3 loop is CASSPSGTGRGRAYEQYF. The CDR3 bases are TGTGCCAGCAGCCCCTCCGGGACAGGGAGGGGGAGGGCCTACGAGCAGTACTTC.

The rearrangement links TRBV2 to TRBJ1-3; D remains unclear. V gave up 6 bases and J gave up 0 bases, with 6 bases separating them. The CDR3 sequence is 13 residues long. Germline V gene data show CDR1 as SNHLY and CDR2 as FYNNEI. The CDR3 region is CASRSDSGNTIYF. Here the CDR3 DNA reads TGTGCCAGCAGATCGGACTCTGGAAACACCATATATTTT.

J is TRBJ2-5 and V is TRBV15, with D possibly matching TRBD2 (6 bases). The CDR3 runs to 14 residues. Germline V lookup: CDR1 LNHNV, CDR2 YYDKDF (reference sequence). V gave up 3 bases and J gave up 4 bases, with 12 bases separating them. The CDR3 nucleotides are TGTGCCACCAGCAGTACCCGGCGGGGAGAGACCCAGTACTTC. Amino acid sequence: CATSSTRRGETQYF. Drawing the rest from reference TRBV15 and TRBJ2-5, the complete variable domain is DAMVIQNPRYQVTQFGKPVTLSCSQTLNHNVMYWYQQKSSQAPKLLFHYYDKDFNNEADTPDNFQSRRPNTSFCFLDIRSPGLGDTAMYLCATSSTRRGETQYFGPGTRLLVL.

The gene calls are TRBV2 and TRBJ2-1, with a tentative D call TRBD2 (5 bases). The CDR3 is 11 residues long. CDR1 is SNHLY, CDR2 FYNNEI, per germline. Deletions cut 10 bases from V and 7 bases from J, with 11 bases between. CDR3 protein: CATLGVNEQFF. The CDR3, as DNA: TGTGCCACCTTGGGAGTGAATGAGCAGTTCTTC.

This clone was picked up a small number of times. This sequence joins TRBV2 and TRBJ1-1; D not certain. V shed 6 bases and J shed 3 bases, with 11 bases lying between them. CDR1 is SNHLY and CDR2 is FYNNEI in the germline V gene. The CDR3 consists of 13 residues. The CDR3 nucleotides read TGTGCCAGCAGGCCGGACCGAGACACTGAAGCTTTCTTT. Amino acids: CASRPDRDTEAFF.

This clone has a single count. The J gene is TRBJ1-5, the V gene TRBV19, with D perhaps TRBD1 (6 bases). The V end lost 5 bases, the J end lost 0 bases, and 14 bases lay between the germline ends. The CDR3 spans 16 residues. The germline V gene encodes CDR1 LNHDA and CDR2 SQIVND (reference sequence). DNA of the CDR3: TGTGCCAGTAGTTCCGACAGGCCTTATAGCAATCAGCCCCAGCATTTT. Translated, it gives CASSSDRPYSNQPQHF.

The count of this clone is one. The chain carries TRBV30 and TRBJ1-4; D may be TRBD1 (5 bases). Germline CDR1 GTSNPN, CDR2 SVGIG (reference sequence). This CDR3 comprises 13 residues. V was cut by 2 bases and J by 8 bases, with 12 bases left in between. CDR3 nucleotide sequence: TGTGCCTGGAGTCAGGGTAGAAGCGAAAAACTGTTTTTT. Protein product: CAWSQGRSEKLFF. The variable domain in full, with the rest retrieved from reference TRBV30 and TRBJ1-4, is SQTIHQWPATLVQPVGSPLSLECTVEGTSNPNLYWYRQAAGRGLQLLFYSVGIGQISSEVPQNLSASRPQDRQFILSSKKLLLSDSGFYLCAWSQGRSEKLFFGSGTQLSVL.

This clone has just a few counts. CDR3 protein: CASRYGDSGVDEQFF. CDR3 coding DNA: TGTGCCAGCAGATACGGGGATAGCGGGGTCGATGAGCAGTTCTTC. The chain has TRBV2 and TRBJ2-1; the match to TRBD2 covers 8 bases. V was pared by 6 bases and J by 8 bases, with 12 bases of the junction left unmatched. Per the germline V gene, CDR1 is SNHLY and CDR2 is FYNNEI. This CDR3 spans 15 amino acids.

This clone has just one count. The chain recombines TRBV7-9 with TRBJ2-5; 8 nucleotides line up with TRBD1. V lost 6 bases and J lost 2; bases outside the gene matches: 2. Per the germline V gene, CDR1 is SEHNR and CDR2 is FQNEAQ (reference sequence). CDR3 length equals 13 residues. The CDR3 nucleotides read TGTGCCAGCAGTCGGACAGGGCAAGAGACCCAGTACTTC. Its protein is CASSRTGQETQYF. The full variable domain, its missing parts supplied by reference TRBV7-9 and TRBJ2-5, is DTGVSQNPRHKITKRGQNVTFRCDPISEHNRLYWYRQTLGQGPEFLTYFQNEAQLEKSRLLSDRFSAERPKGSFSTLEIQRTEQGDSAMYLCASSRTGQETQYFGPGTRLLVL.

CDR3 bases: TGTGCCAGCTCACCACCGGGGACAGAGCAGTACTTC. It encodes CASSPPGTEQYF. The chain couples TRBV18 to TRBJ2-7; D is perhaps TRBD1 (6 bases). V lost 0 bases and J 7 bases, leaving 7 bases between the germline ends. Per germline, CDR1 KGHSH and CDR2 LQKENI. The CDR3 spans 12 residues.

The chain couples TRBV9 to TRBJ1-6; 7 nucleotides line up with TRBD1. Looked up from germline, CDR1 is SGDLS and CDR2 is YYNGEE. The CDR3 runs 14 residues. The junction had 4 bases not matched to a gene; V was cut back by 0 bases and J by 10 bases. This CDR3 is CASSVGDRMSPLHF. CDR3 bases: TGTGCCAGCAGCGTAGGGGACAGAATGTCACCCCTCCACTTT. Full variable domain (remainder filled in from reference TRBV9 and TRBJ1-6): DSGVTQTPKHLITATGQRVTLRCSPRSGDLSVYWYQQSLDQGLQFLIQYYNGEERAKGNILERFSAQQFPDLHSELNLSSLELGDSALYFCASSVGDRMSPLHFGNGTRLTVT.

The chain combines TRBV29-1 with TRBJ2-5; 11 nucleotides agree with TRBD1. V shed 5 bases and J 3 bases; nucleotides not matched to a gene: 2. The CDR3 has 13 amino acids. Per germline, CDR1 SQVTM and CDR2 ANQGSEA. The CDR3 region is CSVPGQGEETQYF. CDR3 DNA sequence: TGCAGCGTTCCGGGACAGGGGGAAGAGACCCAGTACTTC.

The J gene is TRBJ1-1, the V gene TRBV19, with D possibly being TRBD1 (6 bases). Trimming shortened V by 5 bases and J by 2 bases, and 15 bases separated the two germline ends. The CDR3 sequence is 15 residues long. The germline CDR1 and CDR2 sequences are LNHDA and SQIVND (reference sequence). The CDR3 protein is CASSRTGTGNTEAFF. CDR3 DNA sequence: TGTGCCAGTAGTCGCACAGGGACGGGCAACACTGAAGCTTTCTTT.